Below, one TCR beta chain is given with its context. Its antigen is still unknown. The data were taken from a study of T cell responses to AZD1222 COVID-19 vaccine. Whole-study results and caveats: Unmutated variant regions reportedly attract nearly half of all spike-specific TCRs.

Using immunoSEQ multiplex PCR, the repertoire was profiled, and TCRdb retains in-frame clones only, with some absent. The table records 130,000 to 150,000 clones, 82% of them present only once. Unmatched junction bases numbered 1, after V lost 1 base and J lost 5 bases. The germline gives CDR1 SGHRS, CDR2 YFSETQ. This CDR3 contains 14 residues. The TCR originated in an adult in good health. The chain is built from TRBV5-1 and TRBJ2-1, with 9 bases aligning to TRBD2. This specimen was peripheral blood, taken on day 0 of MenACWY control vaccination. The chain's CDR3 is CASSLPSGDNEQFF. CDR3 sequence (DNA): TGCGCCAGCAGCTTGCCTAGCGGGGACAATGAGCAGTTCTTC.